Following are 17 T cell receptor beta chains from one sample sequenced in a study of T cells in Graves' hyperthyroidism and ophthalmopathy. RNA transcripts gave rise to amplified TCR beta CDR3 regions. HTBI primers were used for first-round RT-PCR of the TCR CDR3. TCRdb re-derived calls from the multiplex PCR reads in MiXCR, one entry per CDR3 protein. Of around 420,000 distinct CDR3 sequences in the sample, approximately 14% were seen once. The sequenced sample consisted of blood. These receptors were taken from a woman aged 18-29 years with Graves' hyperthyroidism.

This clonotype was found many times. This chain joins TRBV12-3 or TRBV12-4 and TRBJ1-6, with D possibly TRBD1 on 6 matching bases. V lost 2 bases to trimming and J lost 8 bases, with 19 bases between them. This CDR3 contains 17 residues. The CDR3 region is CASSLRTWGQGYSPLHF. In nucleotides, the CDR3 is TGTGCCAGCAGTTTACGGACGTGGGGGCAGGGCTATTCACCCCTCCACTTT.

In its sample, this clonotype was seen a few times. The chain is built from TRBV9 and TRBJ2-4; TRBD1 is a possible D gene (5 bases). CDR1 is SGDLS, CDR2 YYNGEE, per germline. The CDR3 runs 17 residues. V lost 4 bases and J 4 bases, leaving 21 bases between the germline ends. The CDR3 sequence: CASSSPRSGLQKNIQYF. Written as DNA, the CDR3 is TGTGCCAGCAGCTCCCCGAGGTCAGGGTTACAAAAAAACATTCAGTACTTC. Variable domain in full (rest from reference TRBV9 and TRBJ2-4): DSGVTQTPKHLITATGQRVTLRCSPRSGDLSVYWYQQSLDQGLQFLIQYYNGEERAKGNILERFSAQQFPDLHSELNLSSLELGDSALYFCASSSPRSGLQKNIQYFGAGTRLSVL.

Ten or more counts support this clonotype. The CDR3 nucleotides read TGTGCCAGCAGTTTCGCGGGGGTTAACCAAGAGACCCAGTACTTC. The encoded protein is CASSFAGVNQETQYF. This chain uses TRBV2 with TRBJ2-5, with TRBD2 matching 7 bases. Germline CDR1 reads SNHLY; CDR2 reads FYNNEI. There are 15 residues in the CDR3. Trimming took 5 bases from V and 0 from J; bases not matched to a gene: 6.

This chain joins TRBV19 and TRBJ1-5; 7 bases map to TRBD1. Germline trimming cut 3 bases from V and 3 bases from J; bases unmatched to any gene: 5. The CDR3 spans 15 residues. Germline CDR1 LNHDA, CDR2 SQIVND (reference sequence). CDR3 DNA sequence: TGTGCCAGTAGTATCAGACAGGGCCCCAATCAGCCCCAGCATTTT. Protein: CASSIRQGPNQPQHF.

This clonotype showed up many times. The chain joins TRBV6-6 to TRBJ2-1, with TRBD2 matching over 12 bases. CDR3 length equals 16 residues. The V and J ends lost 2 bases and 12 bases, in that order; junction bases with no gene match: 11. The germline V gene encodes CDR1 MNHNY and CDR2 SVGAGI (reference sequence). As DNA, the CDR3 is TGTGCCAGCAGTTACCGCGGGGCTAGCGGGAGGGACAGGCAGTTCTTC. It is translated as CASSYRGASGRDRQFF.

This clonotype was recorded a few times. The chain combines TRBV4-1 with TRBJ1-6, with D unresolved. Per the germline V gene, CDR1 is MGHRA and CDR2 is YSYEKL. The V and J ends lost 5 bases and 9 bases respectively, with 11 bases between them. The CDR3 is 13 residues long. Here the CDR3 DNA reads TGCGCCAGCAGCGCCACCGACGGTTCACCCCTCCACTTT. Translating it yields CASSATDGSPLHF.

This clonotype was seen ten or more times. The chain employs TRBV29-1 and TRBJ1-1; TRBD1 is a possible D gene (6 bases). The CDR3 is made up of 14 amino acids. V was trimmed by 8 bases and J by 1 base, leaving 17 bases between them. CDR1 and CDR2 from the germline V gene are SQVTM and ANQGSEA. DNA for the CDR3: TGCAGCCGATCGGTGGGGGGGCCGAACACTGAAGCTTTCTTT. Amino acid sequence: CSRSVGGPNTEAFF.

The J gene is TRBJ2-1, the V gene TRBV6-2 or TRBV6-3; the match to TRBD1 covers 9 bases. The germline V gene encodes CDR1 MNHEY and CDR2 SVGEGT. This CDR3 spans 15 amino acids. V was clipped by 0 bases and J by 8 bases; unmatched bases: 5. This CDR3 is CASSYSEGTGHEQFF. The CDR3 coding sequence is TGTGCCAGCAGTTACTCGGAAGGGACAGGGCATGAGCAGTTCTTC.

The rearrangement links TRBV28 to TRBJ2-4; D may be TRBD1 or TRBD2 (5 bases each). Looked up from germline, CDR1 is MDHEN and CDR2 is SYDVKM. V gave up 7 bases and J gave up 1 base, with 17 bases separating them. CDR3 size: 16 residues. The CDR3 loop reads CASTPEGYGAKNIQYF. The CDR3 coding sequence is TGTGCCAGCACCCCCGAGGGGTATGGGGCCAAAAACATTCAGTACTTC. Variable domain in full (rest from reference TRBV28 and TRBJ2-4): DVKVTQSSRYLVKRTGEKVFLECVQDMDHENMFWYRQDPGLGLRLIYFSYDVKMKEKGDIPEGYSVSREKKERFSLILESASTNQTSMYLCASTPEGYGAKNIQYFGAGTRLSVL.

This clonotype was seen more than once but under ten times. DNA of the CDR3: TGTGCCAGTAGTATGGTCCCGCCCAGGGGGGACATTCAGTACTTC. Amino acids: CASSMVPPRGDIQYF. The rearrangement links TRBV19 to TRBJ2-4; perhaps TRBD1 as D (7 bases). Deletions cut 3 bases from V and 8 bases from J, with 17 bases between. Per germline, CDR1 LNHDA and CDR2 SQIVND (reference sequence). CDR3 length: 15 residues.

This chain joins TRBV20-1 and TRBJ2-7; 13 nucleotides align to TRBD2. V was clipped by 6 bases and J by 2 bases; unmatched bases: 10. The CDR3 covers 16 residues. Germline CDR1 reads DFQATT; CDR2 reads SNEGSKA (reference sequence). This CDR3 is CSARTSGSVRAYEQYF. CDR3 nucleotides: TGCAGTGCCCGGACTAGCGGGAGTGTGAGGGCCTACGAGCAGTACTTC.

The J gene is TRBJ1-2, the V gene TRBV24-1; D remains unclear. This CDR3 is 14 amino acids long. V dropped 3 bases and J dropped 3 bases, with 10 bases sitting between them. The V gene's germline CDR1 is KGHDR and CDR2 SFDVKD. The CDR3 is CATSDDGRDYGYTF. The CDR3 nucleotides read TGTGCCACCAGTGATGATGGACGGGACTATGGCTACACCTTC.

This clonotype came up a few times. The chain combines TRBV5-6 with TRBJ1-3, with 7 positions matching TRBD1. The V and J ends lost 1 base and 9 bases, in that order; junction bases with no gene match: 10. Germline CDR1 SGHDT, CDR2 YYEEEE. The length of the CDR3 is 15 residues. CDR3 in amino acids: CASSLLRGLAGTIYF. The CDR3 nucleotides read TGTGCCAGCAGCTTGTTGAGGGGGCTGGCGGGCACCATATATTTT. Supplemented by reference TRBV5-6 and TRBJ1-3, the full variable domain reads DAGVTQSPTHLIKTRGQQVTLRCSPKSGHDTVSWYQQALGQGPQFIFQYYEEEERQRGNFPDRFSGHQFPNYSSELNVNALLLGDSALYLCASSLLRGLAGTIYFGEGSWLTVV.

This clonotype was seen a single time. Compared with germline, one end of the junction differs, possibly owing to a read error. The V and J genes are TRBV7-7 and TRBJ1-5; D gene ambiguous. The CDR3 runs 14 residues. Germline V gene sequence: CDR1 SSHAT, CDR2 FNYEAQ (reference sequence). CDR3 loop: CASSLVGVNQPQHF. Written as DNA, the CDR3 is TGTGCTAGCAGCTTAGTAGGCGTAAATCAGCCCCAGCATTTT.

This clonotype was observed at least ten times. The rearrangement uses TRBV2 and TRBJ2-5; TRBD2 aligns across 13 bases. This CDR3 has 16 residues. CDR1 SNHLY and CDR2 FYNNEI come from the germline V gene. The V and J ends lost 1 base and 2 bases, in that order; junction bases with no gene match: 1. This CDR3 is CASSEGTSGRQETQYF. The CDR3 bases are TGTGCCAGCAGTGAAGGGACTAGCGGGAGACAAGAGACCCAGTACTTC.

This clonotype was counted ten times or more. CDR3 region: CAWSGGQLVYNSPLHF. Here the CDR3 DNA reads TGTGCCTGGAGTGGGGGACAGCTTGTCTATAATTCACCCCTCCACTTT. The chain carries TRBV30 and TRBJ1-6; 7 bases fit TRBD1. The V segment lost 1 base and the J segment 3 bases; nucleotides outside the gene matches: 6. This CDR3 is built from 16 residues. The germline gives CDR1 GTSNPN, CDR2 SVGIG (reference sequence). Filled out from reference TRBV30 and TRBJ1-6, the complete variable domain reads SQTIHQWPATLVQPVGSPLSLECTVEGTSNPNLYWYRQAAGRGLQLLFYSVGIGQISSEVPQNLSASRPQDRQFILSSKKLLLSDSGFYLCAWSGGQLVYNSPLHFGNGTRLTVT.

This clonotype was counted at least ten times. This CDR3 is CAWSNGAYEKLFF. The CDR3 coding sequence is TGTGCCTGGAGTAACGGAGCCTATGAAAAACTGTTTTTT. The rearrangement links TRBV30 to TRBJ1-4; D unclear. The length of the CDR3 is 13 residues. Germline V lookup: CDR1 GTSNPN, CDR2 SVGIG (reference sequence). Trimming shortened V by 2 bases and J by 6 bases, and 10 bases separated the two germline ends.